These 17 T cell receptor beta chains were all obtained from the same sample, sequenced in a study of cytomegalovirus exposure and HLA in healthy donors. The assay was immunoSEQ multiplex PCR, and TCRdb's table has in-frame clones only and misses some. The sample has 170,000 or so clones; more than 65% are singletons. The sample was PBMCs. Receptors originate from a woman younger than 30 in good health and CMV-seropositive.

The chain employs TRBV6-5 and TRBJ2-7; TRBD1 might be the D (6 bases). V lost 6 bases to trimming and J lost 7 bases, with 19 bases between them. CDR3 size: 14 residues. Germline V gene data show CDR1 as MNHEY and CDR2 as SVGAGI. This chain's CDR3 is CASRNRVPEGEQYF. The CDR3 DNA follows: TGTGCCAGCAGAAACAGGGTTCCGGAAGGTGAGCAGTACTTC.

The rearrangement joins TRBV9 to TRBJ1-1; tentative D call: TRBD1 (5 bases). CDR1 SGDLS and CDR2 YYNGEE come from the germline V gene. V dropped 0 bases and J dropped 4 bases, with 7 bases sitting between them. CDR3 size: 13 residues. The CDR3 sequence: CASSVEGFTEAFF. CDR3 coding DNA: TGTGCCAGCAGCGTAGAGGGGTTCACTGAAGCTTTCTTT. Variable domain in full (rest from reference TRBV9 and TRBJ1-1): DSGVTQTPKHLITATGQRVTLRCSPRSGDLSVYWYQQSLDQGLQFLIQYYNGEERAKGNILERFSAQQFPDLHSELNLSSLELGDSALYFCASSVEGFTEAFFGQGTRLTVV.

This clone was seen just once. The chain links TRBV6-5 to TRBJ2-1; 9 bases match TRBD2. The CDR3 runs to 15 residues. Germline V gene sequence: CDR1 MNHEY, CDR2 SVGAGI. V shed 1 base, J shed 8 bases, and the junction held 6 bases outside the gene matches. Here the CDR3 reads CASSYFAGGVDEQFF. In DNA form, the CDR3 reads TGTGCCAGCAGTTACTTTGCGGGGGGGGTGGATGAGCAGTTCTTC.

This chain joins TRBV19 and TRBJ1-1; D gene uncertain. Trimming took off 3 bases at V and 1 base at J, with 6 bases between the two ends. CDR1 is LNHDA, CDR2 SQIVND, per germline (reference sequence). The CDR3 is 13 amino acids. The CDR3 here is CASSMRRNTEAFF. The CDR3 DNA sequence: TGTGCCAGTAGTATGCGTCGGAACACTGAAGCTTTCTTT.

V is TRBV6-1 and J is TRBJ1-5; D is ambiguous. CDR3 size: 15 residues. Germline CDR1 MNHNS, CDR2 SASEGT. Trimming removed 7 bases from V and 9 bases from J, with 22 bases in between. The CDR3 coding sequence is TGTGCCAGCAACAAGGAGGCGGGGAATTCATCGCCCCAGCATTTT. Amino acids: CASNKEAGNSSPQHF.

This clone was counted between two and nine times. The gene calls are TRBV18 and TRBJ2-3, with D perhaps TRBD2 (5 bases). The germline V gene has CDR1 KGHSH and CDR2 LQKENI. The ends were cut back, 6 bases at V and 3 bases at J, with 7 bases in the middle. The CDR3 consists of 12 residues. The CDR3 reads CASSSGTDTQYF. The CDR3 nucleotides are TGTGCCAGCTCGTCGGGGACAGATACGCAGTATTTT.

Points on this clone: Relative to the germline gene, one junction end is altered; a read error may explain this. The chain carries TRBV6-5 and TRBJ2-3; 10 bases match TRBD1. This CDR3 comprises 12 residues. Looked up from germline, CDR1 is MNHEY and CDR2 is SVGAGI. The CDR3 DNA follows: TGTGCCAGCAGATCCCGGACAGGGGGGTTGAATTTT. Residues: CASRSRTGGLNF.

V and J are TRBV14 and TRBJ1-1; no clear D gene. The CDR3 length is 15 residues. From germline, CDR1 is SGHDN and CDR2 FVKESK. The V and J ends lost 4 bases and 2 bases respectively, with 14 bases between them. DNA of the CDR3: TGTGCCAGCAGCCGCCAGGTGACGATCAACACTGAAGCTTTCTTT. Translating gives CASSRQVTINTEAFF.

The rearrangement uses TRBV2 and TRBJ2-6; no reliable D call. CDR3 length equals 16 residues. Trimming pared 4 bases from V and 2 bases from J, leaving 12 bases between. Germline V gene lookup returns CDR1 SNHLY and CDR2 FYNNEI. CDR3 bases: TGTGCCAGCAGTGTAGTAGGTACAGCTGGGGCCAACGTCCTGACTTTC. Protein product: CASSVVGTAGANVLTF.

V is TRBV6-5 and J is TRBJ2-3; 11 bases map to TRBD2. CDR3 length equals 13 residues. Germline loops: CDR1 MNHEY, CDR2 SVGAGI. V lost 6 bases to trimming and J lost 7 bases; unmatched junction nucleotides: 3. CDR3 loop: CASRLAGGNTQYF. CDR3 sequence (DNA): TGTGCCAGCAGATTAGCGGGGGGGAATACGCAGTATTTT.

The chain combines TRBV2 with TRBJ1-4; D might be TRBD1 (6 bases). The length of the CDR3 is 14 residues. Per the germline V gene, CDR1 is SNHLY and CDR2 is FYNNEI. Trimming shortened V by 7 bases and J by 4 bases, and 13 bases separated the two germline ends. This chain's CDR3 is CASKSGASNEKLFF. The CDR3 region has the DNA TGTGCCAGCAAATCAGGGGCCAGTAATGAAAAACTGTTTTTT.

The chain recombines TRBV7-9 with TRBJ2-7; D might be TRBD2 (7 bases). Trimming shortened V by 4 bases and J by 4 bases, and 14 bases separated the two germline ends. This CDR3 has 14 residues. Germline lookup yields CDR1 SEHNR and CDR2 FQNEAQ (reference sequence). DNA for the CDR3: TGTGCCAGCAGCTCCAGCGGGACACCTTACGAGCAGTACTTC. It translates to CASSSSGTPYEQYF. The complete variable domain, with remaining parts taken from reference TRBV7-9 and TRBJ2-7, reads DTGVSQNPRHKITKRGQNVTFRCDPISEHNRLYWYRQTLGQGPEFLTYFQNEAQLEKSRLLSDRFSAERPKGSFSTLEIQRTEQGDSAMYLCASSSSGTPYEQYFGPGTRLTVT.

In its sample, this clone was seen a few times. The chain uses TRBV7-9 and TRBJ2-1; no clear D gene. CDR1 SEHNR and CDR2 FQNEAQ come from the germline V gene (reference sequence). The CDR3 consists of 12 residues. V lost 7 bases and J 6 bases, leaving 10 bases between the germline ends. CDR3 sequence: CASTPPSNEQFF. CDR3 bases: TGTGCCAGCACCCCCCCGAGCAATGAGCAGTTCTTC.

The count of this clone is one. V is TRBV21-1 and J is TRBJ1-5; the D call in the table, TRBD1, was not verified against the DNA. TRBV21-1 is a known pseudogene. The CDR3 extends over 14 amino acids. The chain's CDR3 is CARRQGSGNQPQHF. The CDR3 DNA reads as TGTGCCAGAAGACAGGGGTCGGGCAATCAGCCCCAGCATTTT.

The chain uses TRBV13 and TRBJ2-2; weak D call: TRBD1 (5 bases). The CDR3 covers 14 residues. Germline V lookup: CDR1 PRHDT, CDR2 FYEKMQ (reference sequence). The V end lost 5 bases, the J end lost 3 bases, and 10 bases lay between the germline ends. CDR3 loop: CASSPGQYTGELFF. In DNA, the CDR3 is TGTGCCAGCAGCCCCGGACAATACACCGGGGAGCTGTTTTTT.

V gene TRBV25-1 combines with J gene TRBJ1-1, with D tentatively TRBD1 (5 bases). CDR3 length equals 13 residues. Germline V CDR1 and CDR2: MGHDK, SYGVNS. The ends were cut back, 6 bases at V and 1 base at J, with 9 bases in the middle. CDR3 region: CASRGGGNTEAFF. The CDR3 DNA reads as TGTGCCAGCAGGGGCGGGGGGAACACTGAAGCTTTCTTT.

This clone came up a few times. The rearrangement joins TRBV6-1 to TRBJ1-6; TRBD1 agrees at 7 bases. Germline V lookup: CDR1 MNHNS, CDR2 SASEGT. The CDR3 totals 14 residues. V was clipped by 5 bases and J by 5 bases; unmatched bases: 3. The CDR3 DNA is TGTGCCAGCAGTTCGGGACAGCATAATTCACCCCTCCACTTT. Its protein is CASSSGQHNSPLHF.